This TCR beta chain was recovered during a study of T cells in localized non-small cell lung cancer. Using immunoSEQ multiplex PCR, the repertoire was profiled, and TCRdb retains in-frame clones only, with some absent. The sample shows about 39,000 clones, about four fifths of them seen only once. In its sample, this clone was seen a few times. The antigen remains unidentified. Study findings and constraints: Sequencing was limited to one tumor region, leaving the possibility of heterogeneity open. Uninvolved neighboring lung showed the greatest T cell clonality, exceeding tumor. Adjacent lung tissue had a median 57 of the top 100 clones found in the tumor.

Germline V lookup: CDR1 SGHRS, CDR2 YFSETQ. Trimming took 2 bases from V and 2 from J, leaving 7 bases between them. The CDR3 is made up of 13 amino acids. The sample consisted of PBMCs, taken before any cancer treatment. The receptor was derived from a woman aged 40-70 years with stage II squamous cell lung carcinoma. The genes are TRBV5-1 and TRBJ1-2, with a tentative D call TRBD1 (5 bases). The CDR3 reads CASSLQVNYGYTF. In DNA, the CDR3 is TGCGCCAGCAGCTTACAGGTCAACTATGGCTACACCTTC.